The next 29 T cell receptor beta chains were all read from a single sample in a study of blood T cell repertoires in COVID-19. Clones were sequenced by immunoSEQ multiplex PCR, and TCRdb holds only the in-frame ones, with some missing. The sample holds around 220,000 clones; more than 75% are singletons and the top ten take under 8.5%. The sequenced material came from peripheral blood. These receptors came from a woman of 80 years or more with COVID-19, enrolled during active disease.

The V call is TRBV4-3, the J call TRBJ2-1, with TRBD2 identical over 8 bases. The CDR3 is 17 amino acids. With V trimmed by 4 bases and J by 1 base, 9 bases remained unmatched. The germline gives CDR1 LGHNA, CDR2 YSLEER. CDR3 DNA: TGCGCCAGCAGCCCCGATCTAGCGGGCCTATCCTACAATGAGCAGTTCTTC. It is translated as CASSPDLAGLSYNEQFF.

The rearrangement uses TRBV5-4 and TRBJ1-2, with TRBD1 matching over 12 bases. The germline CDR1 and CDR2 sequences are SGHNT and YYREEE (reference sequence). This CDR3 has 17 amino acids. The junction had 17 bases not matched to a gene; V was cut back by 7 bases and J by 7 bases. The CDR3 nucleotides read TGTGCCAGCTCCCCACCGGGACAGGGGGCACTTCCCGGTGGCTACACCTTC. It specifies CASSPPGQGALPGGYTF.

The V call is TRBV2, the J call TRBJ1-1, with 7 bases matching TRBD1. V lost 6 bases, J lost 3 bases, and 4 bases stayed unmatched. This CDR3 contains 13 residues. Per germline, CDR1 SNHLY and CDR2 FYNNEI. CDR3 in DNA: TGTGCCAGCAGGTGGGACAGAGACACTGAAGCTTTCTTT. Translating it yields CASRWDRDTEAFF.

This chain connects TRBV11-2 to TRBJ2-7; tentatively, D is TRBD1 (5 bases). Trimming shortened V by 0 bases and J by 0 bases, and 18 bases separated the two germline ends. CDR1 and CDR2 (germline): SGHAT, FQNNGV. CDR3 size: 18 residues. DNA of the CDR3: TGTGCCAGCAGCTTAGAAGGAGCTGGGGCAGCCAGCTCCTACGAGCAGTACTTC. It codes for CASSLEGAGAASSYEQYF.

As DNA, the CDR3 is TGTGCCAGCCTTCAGGGAATGGGGAACACTGAAGCTTTCTTT. Its protein is CASLQGMGNTEAFF. The chain couples TRBV7-9 to TRBJ1-1, with TRBD1 as a possible D gene (5 bases). Germline CDR1 SEHNR, CDR2 FQNEAQ (reference sequence). V dropped 8 bases and J dropped 1 base, with 14 bases sitting between them. This CDR3 spans 14 amino acids.

This sequence joins TRBV7-3 and TRBJ2-5; possibly TRBD1 for D (6 bases). Germline lookup yields CDR1 SGHTA and CDR2 FQGTGA. The CDR3 runs to 16 residues. Trimming stripped 5 bases from V and 0 bases from J, with 16 bases between. CDR3 DNA sequence: TGTGCCAGCAGCCGCAAGGGGGTAGGGAACCAAGAGACCCAGTACTTC. Translation gives CASSRKGVGNQETQYF.

The V gene is TRBV4-3, the J gene TRBJ2-3, with D unresolved. V shed 0 bases and J shed 2 bases, with 6 bases lying between them. CDR3 length equals 14 residues. Per the germline V gene, CDR1 is LGHNA and CDR2 is YSLEER. The CDR3 DNA reads as TGCGCCAGCAGCCAAGATACCTACACAGATACGCAGTATTTT. Its translation: CASSQDTYTDTQYF.

The genes are TRBV5-5 and TRBJ1-2; 10 bases are shared with TRBD1. The CDR3 covers 13 residues. Trimming at V came to 5 bases and at J to 8 bases, leaving 6 bases not matched to a gene. Germline loops: CDR1 SGHKS, CDR2 YYEKEE (reference sequence). CDR3 in amino acids: CASSRQGAQGYTF. In nucleotides, the CDR3 is TGTGCCAGCAGTCGACAGGGGGCGCAGGGCTACACCTTC.

The V gene is TRBV5-1, the J gene TRBJ1-4; no definite D call. Trimming pared 3 bases from V and 5 bases from J, leaving 11 bases between. CDR1 and CDR2 from the germline V gene are SGHRS and YFSETQ. The CDR3 covers 14 residues. The CDR3 loop is CASSSGRGNEKLFF. Written as DNA, the CDR3 is TGCGCCAGCAGCTCGGGTCGTGGCAATGAAAAACTGTTTTTT.

The chain links TRBV7-9 to TRBJ2-1; the D gene is possibly TRBD1 (5 bases). Germline V lookup: CDR1 SEHNR, CDR2 FQNEAQ (reference sequence). The CDR3 covers 13 residues. The V gene lost 9 bases and the J gene lost 1 base, with 10 bases spanning the gap. The DNA for the CDR3 is TGTGCCAGTACAGGTCGGTCCTACAATGAGCAGTTCTTC. Protein: CASTGRSYNEQFF. Using reference TRBV7-9 and TRBJ2-1 for the parts outside the CDR3, the full variable domain is DTGVSQNPRHKITKRGQNVTFRCDPISEHNRLYWYRQTLGQGPEFLTYFQNEAQLEKSRLLSDRFSAERPKGSFSTLEIQRTEQGDSAMYLCASTGRSYNEQFFGPGTRLTVL.

V and J are TRBV9 and TRBJ1-3, with D possibly matching TRBD1 (5 bases). V lost 0 bases, J lost 4 bases, and 14 bases lay in between. The CDR3 is 16 amino acids. Germline assignment: CDR1 SGDLS and CDR2 YYNGEE. The CDR3 is CASSVAGGSQGNTIYF. The CDR3 coding sequence is TGTGCCAGCAGCGTAGCGGGGGGAAGCCAAGGAAACACCATATATTTT.

CDR3: CASSFGGKAYGYTF. CDR3 coding DNA: TGCGCCAGCAGCTTCGGGGGAAAGGCCTATGGCTACACCTTC. V usage is TRBV5-1 and J usage is TRBJ1-2; weak D call: TRBD1 (5 bases). The V gene lost 2 bases and the J gene lost 4 bases, with 12 bases spanning the gap. CDR1 and CDR2 (germline): SGHRS, YFSETQ. This CDR3 has 14 amino acids.

The rearrangement links TRBV2 to TRBJ1-1; D is ambiguous. V dropped 2 bases and J dropped 6 bases, with 7 bases sitting between them. The germline V gene has CDR1 SNHLY and CDR2 FYNNEI. The CDR3 contains 12 residues. The CDR3, as DNA: TGTGCCAGCAGTGAATCTGTCGCTGAAGCTTTCTTT. Protein sequence: CASSESVAEAFF.

This rearrangement joins TRBV25-1 to TRBJ1-1; no clear D gene. Between the trimmed V and J ends, which lost 4 bases and 1 base, there was a span of 7 bases. Germline loops: CDR1 MGHDK, CDR2 SYGVNS. This CDR3 has 13 residues. CDR3: CASSGRGNTEAFF. The DNA for the CDR3 is TGTGCCAGCAGTGGACGGGGGAACACTGAAGCTTTCTTT.

This clone occurred once. The gene calls are TRBV2 and TRBJ1-1; 8 nucleotides line up with TRBD1. The CDR3 totals 14 residues. Trimming took 5 bases from V and 1 from J; bases not matched to a gene: 3. Germline V CDR1 and CDR2: SNHLY, FYNNEI. CDR3 in DNA: TGTGCCAGCAGTTCCGACAGGGGGAACACTGAAGCTTTCTTT. Protein: CASSSDRGNTEAFF.

This clone was seen once. The rearrangement links TRBV25-1 to TRBJ1-2, with TRBD1 matching 9 bases. Trimming cost V 3 bases and J 7 bases; bases outside gene matches: 6. Germline CDR1 MGHDK, CDR2 SYGVNS. This CDR3 has 14 amino acids. Here the CDR3 reads CASSDGQGPFGYTF. CDR3 DNA sequence: TGTGCCAGCAGTGACGGACAGGGGCCCTTTGGCTACACCTTC.

As concerns this clone: The junction shows a germline mismatch at one end, possibly a read error. The rearrangement uses TRBV5-6 and TRBJ2-7; 9 positions agree with TRBD1. Germline-derived CDR1 and CDR2 are SGHDT and YYEEEE. This CDR3 comprises 13 residues. The CDR3 nucleotides read TGTGCCAGCAGCCGGGACCCCGGGACAGGGTCCCACTTC. Translated: CASSRDPGTGSHF.

In its sample, this clone was seen once. This chain uses TRBV9 with TRBJ1-2; D gene ambiguous. V lost 2 bases and J 8 bases, leaving 10 bases between the germline ends. The CDR3 is made up of 12 amino acids. In germline, CDR1 is SGDLS, CDR2 YYNGEE. CDR3 loop: CASSVLGGGYTF. CDR3 DNA: TGTGCCAGCAGCGTTCTGGGAGGGGGCTACACCTTC.

The rearrangement links TRBV12-3 or TRBV12-4 to TRBJ2-5, with a possible D match to TRBD1 (6 bases). With 6 bases removed from V and 5 bases from J, the gap between germline ends came to 13 bases. The CDR3 runs to 13 residues. In DNA, the CDR3 is TGTGCCAGCAGACGGGGACAAATGGAGACCCAGTACTTC. Translated, it gives CASRRGQMETQYF.

The genes are TRBV19 and TRBJ2-5; 8 bases are a match to TRBD1. J was trimmed by 5 bases and V by 10 bases; bases with no gene match: 12. Germline loops: CDR1 LNHDA, CDR2 SQIVND (reference sequence). This CDR3 has 14 residues. The CDR3 coding sequence is TGTGCCACCAGGACAGGGCCCAACCGCGAGACCCAGTACTTC. Translation: CATRTGPNRETQYF.

In its sample, this clone was seen a few times. The rearrangement links TRBV4-1 to TRBJ1-2, with D uncertain. Trimming took 3 bases from V and 3 from J, leaving 14 bases between them. CDR1 and CDR2 (germline): MGHRA, YSYEKL. The CDR3 has 15 residues. The CDR3 protein is CASSQIARRDYGYTF. CDR3 coding DNA: TGCGCCAGCAGCCAGATAGCCCGACGGGACTATGGCTACACCTTC.

The chain combines TRBV7-6 with TRBJ1-1; the D gene is possibly TRBD1 (5 bases). This CDR3 comprises 13 residues. Germline CDR1 reads SGHVS; CDR2 reads FNYEAQ. The V and J ends lost 5 bases and 9 bases respectively, with 16 bases between them. CDR3 sequence: CASSPGTGGKAFF. The CDR3 DNA is TGTGCCAGCAGCCCCGGGACCGGGGGGAAAGCTTTCTTT.

Comment on this clone: An end of the junction differs from the germline gene, which may be a read error. Other DNA sequences in this specimen translate into the identical CDR3. The chain links TRBV28 to TRBJ1-6; possibly TRBD1 for D (5 bases). The CDR3 sequence is 15 residues long. CDR1 is MDHEN and CDR2 is SYDVKM in the germline V gene. The CDR3 DNA reads as TGTGCCAGCAGTTTGAGGGACTCCAATAATTCACCCCTCCACTTT. Amino acids: CASSLRDSNNSPLHF.

This clone has only a few counts. The rearrangement joins TRBV3-1 (or the pseudogene TRBV3-2) to TRBJ2-7; TRBD1 might be the D (5 bases). Germline loops: CDR1 LGHDT, CDR2 YNNKEL (reference sequence). The CDR3 contains 14 residues. V was pared by 4 bases and J by 0 bases, with 10 bases between. The CDR3 reads CASSPGHSSYEQYF. CDR3 sequence (DNA): TGTGCCAGCAGCCCCGGACATAGCTCCTACGAGCAGTACTTC.

In regard to this clone: Other DNA sequences from this sample encode an identical CDR3 as well. This chain joins TRBV24-1 and TRBJ2-1; TRBD2 aligns across 8 bases. CDR1 and CDR2 from the germline V gene are KGHDR and SFDVKD. Trimming took 9 bases from V and 5 from J; bases not matched to a gene: 5. This CDR3 spans 13 amino acids. CDR3 DNA: TGTGCCACCTCAACTAGCGGCAACAATGAGCAGTTCTTC. Protein product: CATSTSGNNEQFF.

This rearrangement joins TRBV3-1 (or the pseudogene TRBV3-2) to TRBJ2-1, with TRBD1 matching over 9 bases. Unmatched junction bases numbered 3, after V lost 1 base and J lost 5 bases. Germline V gene data show CDR1 as LGHDT and CDR2 as YNNKEL (reference sequence). The length of the CDR3 is 15 residues. CDR3 nucleotide sequence: TGTGCCAGCAGCCAAGTTGGGACAGGGAACAATGAGCAGTTCTTC. Its protein is CASSQVGTGNNEQFF.

The rearrangement uses TRBV3-1 (or the pseudogene TRBV3-2) and TRBJ1-3; D is perhaps TRBD1 (6 bases). The germline CDR1 and CDR2 sequences are LGHDT and YNNKEL (reference sequence). The CDR3 contains 15 residues. Trimming pared 0 bases from V and 7 bases from J, leaving 13 bases between. The CDR3 nucleotides are TGTGCCAGCAGCCAAGATCTGGGGGCCGGGAACACCATATATTTT. Translated: CASSQDLGAGNTIYF.

This rearrangement joins TRBV6-5 to TRBJ1-4; 8 bases agree with TRBD1. CDR3 length: 15 amino acids. J lost 8 bases, V lost 6 bases, and 11 bases had no gene match. Germline-derived CDR1 and CDR2 are MNHEY and SVGAGI. CDR3 region: CASRERTGIGEKLFF. CDR3 coding DNA: TGTGCCAGCAGGGAGAGGACAGGGATAGGGGAAAAACTGTTTTTT.

This chain links TRBV5-3 with TRBJ1-2; a possible D gene is TRBD1 (5 bases). TRBV5-3 falls under the ORF class, with uncertain function. Trimming took 2 bases from V and 3 from J, leaving 14 bases between them. The CDR3 has 15 residues. The CDR3 DNA is TGTGCCAGAAGCTTTCGTCGGGGGGTGGACTATGGCTACACCTTC. This gives the protein CARSFRRGVDYGYTF.